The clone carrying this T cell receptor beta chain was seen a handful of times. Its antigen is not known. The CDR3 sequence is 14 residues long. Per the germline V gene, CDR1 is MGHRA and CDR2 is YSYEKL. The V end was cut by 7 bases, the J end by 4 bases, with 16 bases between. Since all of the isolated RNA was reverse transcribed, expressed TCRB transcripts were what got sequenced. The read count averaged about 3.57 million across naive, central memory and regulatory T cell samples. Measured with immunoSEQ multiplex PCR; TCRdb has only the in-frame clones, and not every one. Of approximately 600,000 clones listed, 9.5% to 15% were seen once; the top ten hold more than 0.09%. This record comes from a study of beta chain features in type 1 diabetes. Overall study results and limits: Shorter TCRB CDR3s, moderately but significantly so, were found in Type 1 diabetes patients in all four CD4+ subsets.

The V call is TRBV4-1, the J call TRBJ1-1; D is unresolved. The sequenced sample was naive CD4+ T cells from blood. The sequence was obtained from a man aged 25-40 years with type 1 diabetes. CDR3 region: CASTPSHGITEAFF. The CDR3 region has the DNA TGCGCCAGCACCCCCTCACATGGGATCACTGAAGCTTTCTTT.